These 2 T cell receptor beta chains came from one sample sequenced in a study of blood T cells in healthy people across ages. Alongside a J-beta primer mix, a sample-barcoded 5' primer served in a second PCR lasting roughly 7 to 11 cycles. TCRdb re-called the 5' RACE reads through MiXCR, storing one row per CDR3 protein. The profile shows about 1,500,000 distinct CDR3 sequences, 28% of them singletons. Sequenced input: blood. The origin of the receptors is a woman aged 25 to 39 in good health.

The chain couples TRBV20-1 to TRBJ2-2; possible D gene TRBD2, 6 bases. Germline V CDR1 and CDR2: DFQATT, SNEGSKA (reference sequence). There are 15 residues in the CDR3. V shed 6 bases and J shed 0 bases, with 14 bases lying between them. In DNA, the CDR3 is TGCAGTGCAGATCCCCGGGAGACGAACACCGGGGAGCTGTTTTTT. Amino acid sequence: CSADPRETNTGELFF.

This clonotype was counted at least ten times. The chain is built from TRBV5-1 and TRBJ2-1; the D is unclear. The CDR3 runs to 13 residues. Germline V gene sequence: CDR1 SGHRS, CDR2 YFSETQ. V was clipped by 4 bases and J by 8 bases, with 13 bases between them. The CDR3 sequence is CASSVSQEHEQFF. The CDR3 coding sequence is TGCGCCAGCAGCGTGTCGCAGGAACATGAGCAGTTCTTC.